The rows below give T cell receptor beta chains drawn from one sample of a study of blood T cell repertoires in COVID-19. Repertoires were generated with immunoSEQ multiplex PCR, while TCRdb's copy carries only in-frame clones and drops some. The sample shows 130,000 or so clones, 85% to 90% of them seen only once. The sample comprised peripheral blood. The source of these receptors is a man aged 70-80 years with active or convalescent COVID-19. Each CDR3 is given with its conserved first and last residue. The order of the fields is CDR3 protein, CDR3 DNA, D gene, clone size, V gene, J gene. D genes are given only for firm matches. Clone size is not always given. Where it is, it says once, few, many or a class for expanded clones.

CASSRGTALGLAGGPETQYF,TGTGCCAGCAGCCGGGGAACAGCCCTGGGACTAGCGGGAGGTCCCGAGACCCAGTACTTC,TRBD2,NA,TRBV3-1/TRBV3-2,TRBJ2-5
CASQPTGVSIETQYF,TGCGCCAGCCAACCAACAGGGGTTTCCATAGAGACCCAGTACTTC,TRBD1,once,TRBV10-1,TRBJ2-5
CASSPTSYNEQFF,TGTGCCAGCAGTCCAACTAGTTACAATGAGCAGTTCTTC,NA,NA,TRBV27,TRBJ2-1
CASSLGGAISYEQYF,TGTGCCAGCAGCTTAGGCGGGGCCATTTCCTACGAGCAGTACTTC,NA,NA,TRBV7-9,TRBJ2-7
CASSLASGVYNEQFF,TGTGCCAGCAGTTTAGCTAGCGGAGTTTACAATGAGCAGTTCTTC,TRBD2,NA,TRBV28,TRBJ2-1
CASSGWGGNQPQHF,TGTGCCAGCAGCGGTTGGGGGGGCAATCAGCCCCAGCATTTT,NA,NA,TRBV9,TRBJ1-5
CASSFPPGLAGEEYF,TGTGCCAGCAGTTTTCCTCCGGGACTAGCGGGGGAGGAGTATTTT,TRBD2,NA,TRBV28,TRBJ2-3
CASTPSGTDTQYF,TGTGCCAGTACCCCTAGCGGCACAGATACGCAGTATTTT,NA,NA,TRBV19,TRBJ2-3
CASSLDRGINTEAFF,TGTGCCAGCAGTCTCGACAGGGGGATTAACACTGAAGCTTTCTTT,TRBD1,NA,TRBV27,TRBJ1-1
CASSSGLAGNTGELFF,TGTGCCAGCAGTTCCGGACTAGCGGGTAACACCGGGGAGCTGTTTTTT,TRBD2,NA,TRBV27,TRBJ2-2
CASSLADSYSNQPQHF,TGTGCCAGCAGCCTGGCCGACTCTTATAGCAATCAGCCCCAGCATTTT,NA,NA,TRBV28,TRBJ1-5
CAWETVQGALGYTF,TGTGCCTGGGAAACAGTACAGGGGGCGCTTGGCTACACCTTC,TRBD1,NA,TRBV30,TRBJ1-2
CASSPGGRESGSEQFF,TGTGCCAGCAGCCCCGGCGGGCGGGAGAGTGGAAGTGAGCAGTTCTTC,TRBD2,few,TRBV11-3,TRBJ2-1
CASSWDRVPVTNEKLFF,TGTGCCAGCAGCTGGGACAGGGTCCCAGTCACTAATGAAAAACTGTTTTTT,TRBD1,once,TRBV11-3,TRBJ1-4
CASQDLAGGPDEQYF,TGTGCCAGCCAAGATCTAGCGGGAGGGCCCGACGAGCAGTACTTC,TRBD2,NA,TRBV6-5,TRBJ2-7
CAISDPLTGDYGYTF,TGTGCCATCAGTGACCCCTTGACAGGGGACTATGGCTACACCTTC,TRBD1,NA,TRBV10-3,TRBJ1-2
CASSLAGRQGEAFF,TGCGCCAGCAGCTTGGCTGGACGACAGGGTGAAGCTTTCTTT,TRBD1,few,TRBV5-1,TRBJ1-1
CASTPGYTDTQYF,TGTGCCAGCACCCCAGGATACACAGATACGCAGTATTTT,NA,NA,TRBV27,TRBJ2-3
CSVGTRGDTDTQYF,TGCAGCGTTGGCACGCGGGGAGACACAGATACGCAGTATTTT,NA,NA,TRBV29-1,TRBJ2-3
CASSRPSASYEQYF,TGTGCCAGCAGTCGCCCTAGCGCCTCCTACGAGCAGTACTTC,NA,NA,TRBV28,TRBJ2-7
CASSFGGAYEQYF,TGTGCCAGCAGCTTTGGCGGTGCCTACGAGCAGTACTTC,NA,NA,TRBV7-2,TRBJ2-7
CASRGQGSLLGQYF,TGTGCCAGCAGAGGACAGGGGTCCCTGCTGGGGCAGTACTTC,TRBD1,NA,TRBV6-5,TRBJ2-7
CASSSYSPSGNTIYF,TGTGCCAGTAGTTCCTACAGTCCCTCTGGAAACACCATATATTTT,NA,NA,TRBV19,TRBJ1-3
CASSSAPTGGYGYTF,TGTGCCAGCAGCTCGGCCCCGACAGGGGGCTATGGCTACACCTTC,TRBD1,NA,TRBV7-8,TRBJ1-2
CASSLRTGGAKNIQYF,TGTGCCAGCAGTCTTCGGACAGGGGGGGCCAAAAACATTCAGTACTTC,TRBD1,NA,TRBV28,TRBJ2-4
CASSQGNEKLFF,TGTGCCAGCAGTCAGGGAAATGAAAAACTGTTTTTT,NA,NA,TRBV28,TRBJ1-4
CASSLDRAGGPEETQYF,TGTGCCAGCAGCTTAGATAGGGCGGGAGGGCCGGAAGAGACCCAGTACTTC,TRBD2,NA,TRBV7-6,TRBJ2-5
CASSSGSQLENEQFF,TGTGCCAGCAGTTCGGGGAGTCAGTTGGAGAATGAGCAGTTCTTC,NA,NA,TRBV11-3,TRBJ2-1
CASSRGTSASSYNEQFF,TGTGCCAGCAGCCGAGGGACTAGCGCCAGCTCCTACAATGAGCAGTTCTTC,TRBD2,NA,TRBV13,TRBJ2-1
CASSRKSGTGATLAKNIQYF,TGTGCCAGTAGTCGTAAGAGTGGGACAGGGGCGACCCTAGCCAAAAACATTCAGTACTTC,TRBD1,once,TRBV19,TRBJ2-4
CASGLAGGNEQFF,TGCGCCAGCGGACTAGCGGGAGGGAATGAGCAGTTCTTC,TRBD2,NA,TRBV10-1,TRBJ2-1
CASSRTSSSRIF,TGTGCCAGCAGCCGCACTAGCTCCTCTCGCATTTTT,NA,NA,TRBV7-8,TRBJ2-3
CASSTRQGTEKLFF,TGTGCCAGCAGTACCCGACAGGGGACCGAAAAACTGTTTTTT,TRBD1,NA,TRBV27,TRBJ1-4
CASSPRGGSVTGELFF,TGTGCCAGCAGTCCAAGGGGCGGGAGCGTCACCGGGGAGCTGTTTTTT,TRBD2,once,TRBV27,TRBJ2-2
CASSKSQGANDVYGYTF,TGTGCCAGTAGTAAGTCCCAGGGGGCCAACGACGTCTATGGCTACACCTTC,TRBD1,NA,TRBV19,TRBJ1-2
CAIRGHSSPLHF,TGTGCCATCAGGGGGCACAGTTCACCCCTCCACTTT,NA,few,TRBV10-3,TRBJ1-6
CASSSLGRPRGLAVWSSYNEQFF,TGTGCCAGCAGTTCGTTAGGACGCCCCAGGGGACTAGCGGTTTGGAGCTCCTACAATGAGCAGTTCTTC,TRBD2,NA,TRBV27,TRBJ2-1
CASSKRLVYEQYF,TGTGCCAGCAGTAAAAGACTAGTCTACGAGCAGTACTTC,NA,NA,TRBV2,TRBJ2-7
CSVGQGGTEAFF,TGCAGCGTTGGGCAGGGTGGTACTGAAGCTTTCTTT,NA,NA,TRBV29-1,TRBJ1-1
CASSEQRVGGFNSNQPQHF,TGTGCCAGCAGTGAACAAAGGGTGGGGGGATTTAATAGCAATCAGCCCCAGCATTTT,NA,NA,TRBV6-1,TRBJ1-5
CASSLRRERETQYF,TGTGCCAGCAGCTTACGGAGGGAGCGTGAGACCCAGTACTTC,NA,few,TRBV7-9,TRBJ2-5
CASSHPGTSEQYF,TGTGCCAGCAGCCACCCCGGGACTAGCGAGCAGTACTTC,TRBD2,few,TRBV4-2,TRBJ2-7
CASSPTAGTVPKEQYF,TGTGCCAGCAGCCCCACCGCCGGGACAGTTCCTAAGGAGCAGTACTTC,TRBD1,NA,TRBV7-3,TRBJ2-7
CASSPPAYEQYF,TGTGCCAGCAGTCCTCCCGCCTACGAGCAGTACTTC,NA,NA,TRBV28,TRBJ2-7
CASSSIAGGIFGTDTQYF,TGTGCCAGCAGTTCGATAGCGGGAGGGATCTTTGGCACAGATACGCAGTATTTT,TRBD2,few,TRBV28,TRBJ2-3
CAWTGGGKNYGYTF,TGTGCCTGGACCGGGGGGGGGAAGAACTATGGCTACACCTTC,NA,NA,TRBV30,TRBJ1-2
CASSPGRAETQYF,TGTGCCAGCAGCCCGGGGAGAGCGGAGACCCAGTACTTC,NA,NA,TRBV7-9,TRBJ2-5
CASRGWVAGANEQFF,TGCGCCAGCAGGGGGTGGGTAGCGGGAGCCAATGAGCAGTTCTTC,TRBD2,NA,TRBV5-1,TRBJ2-1
CASSTKGLAGARETQYF,TGTGCCAGTAGCACCAAGGGACTAGCGGGAGCACGAGAGACCCAGTACTTC,TRBD2,NA,TRBV19,TRBJ2-5
CASSTTSGAYEQYF,TGTGCCAGCAGCACTACTAGCGGGGCCTACGAGCAGTACTTC,TRBD2,NA,TRBV27,TRBJ2-7
CASRKGQGAFQPQHF,TGTGCCAGTAGGAAGGGACAGGGGGCATTTCAGCCCCAGCATTTT,TRBD1,NA,TRBV19,TRBJ1-5
CASKQREDTGELFF,TGTGCCAGTAAACAGCGGGAGGACACCGGGGAGCTGTTTTTT,TRBD2,few,TRBV19,TRBJ2-2
CASSRPSPFYTF,TGTGCCAGCAGCCGTCCGAGCCCCTTCTACACCTTC,NA,NA,TRBV2,TRBJ1-2
CASSSPNSPLHF,TGTGCCAGCAGTTCCCCAAATTCACCCCTCCACTTT,NA,NA,TRBV6-5,TRBJ1-6
CASSIGGQIGYEQYF,TGTGCCAGTAGTATAGGTGGACAGATTGGGTACGAGCAGTACTTC,NA,NA,TRBV19,TRBJ2-7
CASSSGTSADTQYF,TGCGCCAGCAGCTCCGGGACTAGCGCAGATACGCAGTATTTT,TRBD2,NA,TRBV5-1,TRBJ2-3
CASSFRTGSKGTTNEKLFF,TGTGCCAGCAGCTTTAGGACAGGGTCGAAGGGGACAACTAATGAAAAACTGTTTTTT,TRBD1,NA,TRBV11-2,TRBJ1-4
CASQTGGATNEKLFF,TGTGCCAGCCAGACAGGGGGTGCAACTAATGAAAAACTGTTTTTT,TRBD1,NA,TRBV7-9,TRBJ1-4